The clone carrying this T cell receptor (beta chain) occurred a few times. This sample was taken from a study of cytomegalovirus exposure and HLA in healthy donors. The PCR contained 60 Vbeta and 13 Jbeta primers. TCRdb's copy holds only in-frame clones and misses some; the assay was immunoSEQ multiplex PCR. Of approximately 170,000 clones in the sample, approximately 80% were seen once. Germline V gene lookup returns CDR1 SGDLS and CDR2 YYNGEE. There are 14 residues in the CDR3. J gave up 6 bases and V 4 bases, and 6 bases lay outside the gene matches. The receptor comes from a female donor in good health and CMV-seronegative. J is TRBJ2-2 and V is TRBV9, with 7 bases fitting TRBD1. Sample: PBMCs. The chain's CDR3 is CASSIGGSAGELFF. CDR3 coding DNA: TGTGCCAGCAGCATAGGGGGCAGCGCCGGGGAGCTGTTTTTT.